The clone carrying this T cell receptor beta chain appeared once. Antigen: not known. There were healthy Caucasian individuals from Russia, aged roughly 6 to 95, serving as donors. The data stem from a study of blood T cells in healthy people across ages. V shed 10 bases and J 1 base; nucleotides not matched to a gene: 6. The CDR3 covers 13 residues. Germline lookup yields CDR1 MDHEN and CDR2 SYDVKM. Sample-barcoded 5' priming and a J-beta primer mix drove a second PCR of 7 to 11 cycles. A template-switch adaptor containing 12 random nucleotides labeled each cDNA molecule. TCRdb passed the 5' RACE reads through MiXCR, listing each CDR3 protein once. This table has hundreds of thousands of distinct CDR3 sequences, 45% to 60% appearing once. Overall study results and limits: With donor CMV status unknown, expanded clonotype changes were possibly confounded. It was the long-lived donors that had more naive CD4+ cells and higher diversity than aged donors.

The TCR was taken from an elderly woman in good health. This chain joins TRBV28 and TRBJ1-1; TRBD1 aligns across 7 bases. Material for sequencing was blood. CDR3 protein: CATLDRENTEAFF. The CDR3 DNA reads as TGTGCCACCCTTGACAGGGAGAACACTGAAGCTTTCTTT.